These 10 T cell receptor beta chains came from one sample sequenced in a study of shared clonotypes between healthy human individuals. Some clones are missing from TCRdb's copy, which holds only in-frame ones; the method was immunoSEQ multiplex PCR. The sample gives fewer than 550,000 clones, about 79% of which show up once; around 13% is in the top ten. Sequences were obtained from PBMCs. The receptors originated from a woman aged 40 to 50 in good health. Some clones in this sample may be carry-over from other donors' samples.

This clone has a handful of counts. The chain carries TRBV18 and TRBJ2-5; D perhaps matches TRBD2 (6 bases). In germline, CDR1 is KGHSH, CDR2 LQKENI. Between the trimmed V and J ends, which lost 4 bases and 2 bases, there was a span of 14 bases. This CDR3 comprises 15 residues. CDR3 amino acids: CASSQFAGSQETQYF. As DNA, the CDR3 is TGTGCCAGCTCACAATTCGCCGGGAGTCAAGAGACCCAGTACTTC.

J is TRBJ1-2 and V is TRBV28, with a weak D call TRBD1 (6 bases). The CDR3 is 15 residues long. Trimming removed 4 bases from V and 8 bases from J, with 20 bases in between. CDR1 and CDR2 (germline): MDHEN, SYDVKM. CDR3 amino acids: CASSSQAAGDTGYTF. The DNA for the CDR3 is TGTGCCAGCAGTTCCCAGGCTGCGGGGGACACAGGCTACACCTTC.

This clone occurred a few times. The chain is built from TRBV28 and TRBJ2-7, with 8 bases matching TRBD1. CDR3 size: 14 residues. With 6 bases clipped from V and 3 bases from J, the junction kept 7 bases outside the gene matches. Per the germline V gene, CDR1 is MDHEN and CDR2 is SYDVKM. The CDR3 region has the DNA TGTGCCAGCAGGGGACAGGACCCTCTCTACGAGCAGTACTTC. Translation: CASRGQDPLYEQYF.

The CDR3 region has the DNA TGTGCCAGCAGCGACCCAGCGGAATCCTACGAGCAGTACTTC. Amino acids: CASSDPAESYEQYF. The chain uses TRBV11-2 and TRBJ2-7, with D perhaps TRBD2 (5 bases). The V gene's germline CDR1 is SGHAT and CDR2 FQNNGV. Between the trimmed V and J ends, which lost 5 bases and 1 base, there was a span of 12 bases. The CDR3 has 14 residues.

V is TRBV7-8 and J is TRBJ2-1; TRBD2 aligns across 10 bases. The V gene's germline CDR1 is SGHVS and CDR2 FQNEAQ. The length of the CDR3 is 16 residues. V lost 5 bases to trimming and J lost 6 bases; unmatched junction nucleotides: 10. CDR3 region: CASSPPRLAGLNEQFF. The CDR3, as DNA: TGTGCCAGCAGCCCCCCCCGACTAGCGGGCCTCAATGAGCAGTTCTTC.

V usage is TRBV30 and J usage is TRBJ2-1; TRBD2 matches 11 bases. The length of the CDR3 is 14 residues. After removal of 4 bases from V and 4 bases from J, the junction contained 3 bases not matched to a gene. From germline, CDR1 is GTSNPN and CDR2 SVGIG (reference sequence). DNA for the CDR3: TGTGCCTGGACAGGGACTAGCGGATACAATGAGCAGTTCTTC. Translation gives CAWTGTSGYNEQFF.

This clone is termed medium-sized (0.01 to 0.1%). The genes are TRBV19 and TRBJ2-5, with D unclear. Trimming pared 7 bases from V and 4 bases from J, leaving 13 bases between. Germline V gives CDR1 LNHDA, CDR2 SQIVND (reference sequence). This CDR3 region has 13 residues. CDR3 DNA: TGTGCCAGTACCGATGTCCCAGGAGAGACCCAGTACTTC. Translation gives CASTDVPGETQYF.

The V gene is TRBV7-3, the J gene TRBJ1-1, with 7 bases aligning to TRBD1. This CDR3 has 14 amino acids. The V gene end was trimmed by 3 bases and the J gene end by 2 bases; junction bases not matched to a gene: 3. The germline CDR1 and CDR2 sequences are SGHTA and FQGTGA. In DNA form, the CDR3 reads TGTGCCAGCAGCTTGGACAGGTATAACACTGAAGCTTTCTTT. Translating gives CASSLDRYNTEAFF.

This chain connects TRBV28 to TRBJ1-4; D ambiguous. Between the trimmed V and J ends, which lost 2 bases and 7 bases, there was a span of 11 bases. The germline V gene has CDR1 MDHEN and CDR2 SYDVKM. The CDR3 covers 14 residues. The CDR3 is CASSLTRPAEKLFF. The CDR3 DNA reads TGTGCCAGCAGTTTAACAAGGCCAGCTGAAAAACTGTTTTTT.

The CDR3 protein is CASSNAAPNEKLFF. DNA for the CDR3: TGTGCCAGTAGTAATGCAGCCCCCAATGAAAAACTGTTTTTT. The gene calls are TRBV19 and TRBJ1-4; no reliable D call. V was cut by 4 bases and J by 5 bases, with 11 bases left in between. CDR1 and CDR2 from the germline V gene are LNHDA and SQIVND (reference sequence). The CDR3 extends over 14 amino acids.